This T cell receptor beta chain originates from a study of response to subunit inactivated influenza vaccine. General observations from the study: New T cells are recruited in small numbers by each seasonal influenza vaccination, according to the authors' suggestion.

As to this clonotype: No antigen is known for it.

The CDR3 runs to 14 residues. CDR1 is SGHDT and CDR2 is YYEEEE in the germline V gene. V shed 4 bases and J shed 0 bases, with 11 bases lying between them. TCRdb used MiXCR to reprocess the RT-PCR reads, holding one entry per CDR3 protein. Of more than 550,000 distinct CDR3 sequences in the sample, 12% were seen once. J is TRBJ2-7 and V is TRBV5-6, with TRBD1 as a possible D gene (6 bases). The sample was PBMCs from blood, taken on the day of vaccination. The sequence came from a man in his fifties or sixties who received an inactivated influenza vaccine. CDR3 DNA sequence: TGTGCCAGCAGCCACAGGGTTCTCTCCTACGAGCAGTACTTC. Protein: CASSHRVLSYEQYF.